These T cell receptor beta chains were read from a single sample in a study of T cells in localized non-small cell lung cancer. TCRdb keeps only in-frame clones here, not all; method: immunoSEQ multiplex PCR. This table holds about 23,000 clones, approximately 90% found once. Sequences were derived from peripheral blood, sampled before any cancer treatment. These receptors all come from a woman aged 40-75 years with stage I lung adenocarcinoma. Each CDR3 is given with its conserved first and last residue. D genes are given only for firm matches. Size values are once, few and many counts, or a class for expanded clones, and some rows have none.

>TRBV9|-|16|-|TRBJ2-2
CASSVRGRPNTGELFF
TGTGCCAGCAGCGTTAGGGGGAGGCCGAACACCGGGGAGCTGTTTTTT
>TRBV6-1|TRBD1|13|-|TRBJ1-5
CASTLTGNQPQHF
TGTGCCAGCACCTTGACAGGGAATCAGCCCCAGCATTTT
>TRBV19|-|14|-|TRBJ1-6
CASTYAGVNSPLHF
TGTGCCAGTACCTATGCGGGGGTCAACTCACCCCTCCACTTT
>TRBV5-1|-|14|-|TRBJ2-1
CASSTSSRYNEQFF
TGCGCCAGCAGCACATCTAGCAGGTACAATGAGCAGTTCTTC
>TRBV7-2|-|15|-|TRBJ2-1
CASSLSSGAYNEQFF
TGTGCCAGCAGCTTAAGTAGCGGAGCCTACAATGAGCAGTTCTTC
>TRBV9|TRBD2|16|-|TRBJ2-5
CASSVEGGYHQETQYF
TGTGCCAGCAGCGTAGAGGGAGGGTACCATCAAGAGACCCAGTACTTC
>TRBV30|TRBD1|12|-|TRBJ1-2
CASGQGARGHTF
TGTGCTTCCGGACAGGGGGCGCGTGGTCACACCTTC
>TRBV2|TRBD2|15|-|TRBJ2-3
CASSVLAGVGDTQYF
TGTGCCAGCAGTGTACTAGCGGGAGTTGGAGATACGCAGTATTTT
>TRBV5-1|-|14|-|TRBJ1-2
CASSYIGVGYGYTF
TGCGCCAGCAGCTACATAGGCGTCGGGTATGGCTACACCTTC
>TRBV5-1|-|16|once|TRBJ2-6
CASSLVIGSGANVLTF
TGCGCCAGCAGCTTGGTCATCGGATCTGGGGCCAACGTCCTGACTTTC
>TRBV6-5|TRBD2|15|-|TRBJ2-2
CASSYWGGGTGELFF
TGTGCCAGCAGTTACTGGGGGGGTGGAACCGGGGAGCTGTTTTTT
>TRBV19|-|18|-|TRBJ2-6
CASSPWDSTRSGANVLTF
TGTGCCAGTAGTCCCTGGGACTCCACACGGTCTGGGGCCAACGTCCTGACTTTC
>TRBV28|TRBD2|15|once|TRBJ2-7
CASRYGLADSYEQYF
TGTGCCAGCAGGTACGGACTAGCGGATTCCTACGAGCAGTACTTC
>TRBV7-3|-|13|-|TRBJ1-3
CASSSSSGNTIYF
TGTGCCAGCAGCTCGTCTTCTGGAAACACCATATATTTT
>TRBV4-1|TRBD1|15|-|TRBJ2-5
CASSQVGTGRETQYF
TGCGCCAGCAGCCAAGTGGGGACAGGGAGAGAGACCCAGTACTTC
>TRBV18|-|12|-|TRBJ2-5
CASSPGAGTQYF
TGTGCCAGCTCACCAGGGGCGGGGACCCAGTACTTC
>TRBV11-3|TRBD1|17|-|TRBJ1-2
CASSSTGQAHSYYGYTF
TGTGCCAGCAGCTCAACGGGACAGGCCCACTCCTACTATGGCTACACCTTC
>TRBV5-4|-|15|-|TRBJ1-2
CASSLMGYFNYGYTF
TGTGCCAGCAGCCTGATGGGGTATTTTAACTATGGCTACACCTTC
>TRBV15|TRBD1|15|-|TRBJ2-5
CATSRVGTGIETQYF
TGTGCCACCAGCAGAGTGGGGACAGGGATAGAGACCCAGTACTTC
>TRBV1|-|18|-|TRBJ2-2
CTSSHRGRASPNTGELFF
TGCACCAGCAGCCACCGCGGGAGGGCCTCCCCGAACACCGGGGAGCTGTTTTTT
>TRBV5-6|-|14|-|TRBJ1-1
CASHRGILGTEAFF
TGTGCCAGCCATCGCGGGATCCTGGGCACTGAAGCTTTCTTT
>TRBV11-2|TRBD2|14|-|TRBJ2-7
CASSQGLERDEQYF
TGTGCCAGCAGCCAAGGACTAGAGAGAGACGAGCAGTACTTC
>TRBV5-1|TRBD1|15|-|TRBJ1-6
CASSLEGGVNSPLHF
TGCGCCAGCAGCTTGGAAGGGGGCGTCAATTCACCCCTCCACTTT
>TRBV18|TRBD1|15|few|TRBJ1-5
CASSPTPGGDQPQHF
TGTGCCAGCTCACCTACCCCAGGGGGGGATCAGCCCCAGCATTTT
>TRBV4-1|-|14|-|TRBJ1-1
CASSPGRLNTEAFF
TGCGCCAGCAGCCCGGGACGGCTGAACACTGAAGCTTTCTTT
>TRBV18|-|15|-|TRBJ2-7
CASSPTGGQGYEQYF
TGTGCCAGCTCACCAACCGGGGGGCAAGGCTACGAGCAGTACTTC
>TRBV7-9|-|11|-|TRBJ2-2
CASSPSADLFF
TGTGCCAGCAGCCCCAGTGCTGATCTGTTTTTT
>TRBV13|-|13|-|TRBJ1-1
CASSFTGMGEAFF
TGTGCCAGCAGTTTCACAGGGATGGGTGAAGCTTTCTTT
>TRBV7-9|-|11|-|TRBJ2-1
CASSLINEQFF
TGTGCCAGCAGCTTGATTAATGAGCAGTTCTTC
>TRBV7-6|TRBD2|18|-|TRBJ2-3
CASSPQGGLAGGGDTQYF
TGTGCCAGCAGCCCCCAAGGGGGACTAGCGGGAGGGGGAGATACGCAGTATTTT
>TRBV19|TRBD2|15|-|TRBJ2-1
CASSPLLAGVNEQFF
TGTGCCAGTAGCCCGCTACTAGCGGGAGTTAATGAGCAGTTCTTC
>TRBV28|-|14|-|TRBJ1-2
CASSSGHTAYGYTF
TGTGCCAGCAGTTCAGGACACACCGCCTATGGCTACACCTTC
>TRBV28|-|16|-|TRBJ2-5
CASSSGKPQNRETQYF
TGTGCCAGCAGTTCCGGGAAACCCCAAAATCGAGAGACCCAGTACTTC
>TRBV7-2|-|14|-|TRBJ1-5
CASSSAGTNQPQHF
TGTGCCAGCAGTTCAGCCGGGACGAATCAGCCCCAGCATTTT
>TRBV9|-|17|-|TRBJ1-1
CASSPRGGDEVRTEAFF
TGTGCCAGCAGCCCCCGGGGGGGGGATGAGGTTAGAACTGAAGCTTTCTTT
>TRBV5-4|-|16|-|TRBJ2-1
CASSRPGTQGYNEQFF
TGTGCCAGCAGCCGCCCCGGGACCCAGGGCTACAATGAGCAGTTCTTC
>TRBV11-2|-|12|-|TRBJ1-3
CASSPNKDTIYF
TGTGCCAGCAGCCCTAACAAAGACACCATATATTTT
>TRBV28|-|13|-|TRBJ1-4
CASRTGVSEKLFF
TGTGCCAGCAGGACGGGGGTTTCTGAAAAACTGTTTTTT
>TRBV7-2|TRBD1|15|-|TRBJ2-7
CASSLSRTGSYEQYF
TGTGCCAGCAGCTTATCCCGGACAGGGTCGTACGAGCAGTACTTC
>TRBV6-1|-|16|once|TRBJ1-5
CASSELRTDSNQPQHF
TGTGCCAGCAGTGAACTCAGGACAGATAGCAATCAGCCCCAGCATTTT
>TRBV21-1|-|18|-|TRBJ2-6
CASSKAVAGGQGANVLTF
TGTGCCAGCAGCAAGGCGGTAGCGGGAGGGCAAGGGGCCAACGTCCTGACTTTC
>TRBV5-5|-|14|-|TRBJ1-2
CASSLAVEVYGYTF
TGTGCCAGCAGCTTGGCCGTAGAGGTTTATGGCTACACCTTC
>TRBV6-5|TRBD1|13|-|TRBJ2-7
CASSDRGGSEQYF
TGTGCCAGCAGCGACAGGGGGGGGAGCGAGCAGTACTTC
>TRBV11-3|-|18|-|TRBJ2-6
CASSLDPFSGTGANVLTF
TGTGCCAGCAGCTTAGATCCTTTCTCCGGGACTGGGGCCAACGTCCTGACTTTC
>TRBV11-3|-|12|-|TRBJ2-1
CASSLGAREQFF
TGTGCCAGCAGCTTGGGGGCGAGGGAGCAGTTCTTC
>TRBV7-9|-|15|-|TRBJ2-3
CASSLLGTHTDTQYF
TGTGCCAGCAGCTTACTCGGGACACACACAGATACGCAGTATTTT
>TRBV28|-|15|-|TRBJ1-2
CASRATGRFNYGYTF
TGTGCCAGCAGGGCCACAGGGAGATTTAACTATGGCTACACCTTC
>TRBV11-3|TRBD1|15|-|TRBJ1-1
CASSLRGRRGTEAFF
TGTGCCAGCAGCTTAAGGGGGCGTAGGGGCACTGAAGCTTTCTTT
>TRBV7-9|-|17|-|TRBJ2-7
CASSSKRWDRSSYEQYF
TGTGCCAGCAGCTCTAAAAGGTGGGACCGTAGCTCCTACGAGCAGTACTTC
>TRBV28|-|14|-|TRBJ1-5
CASKGGAGNQPQHF
TGTGCCAGCAAGGGGGGAGCAGGTAATCAGCCCCAGCATTTT
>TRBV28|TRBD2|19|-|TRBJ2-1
CASLRTSAIGRVSYNEQFF
TGTGCCAGCCTCCGGACTAGCGCTATCGGTAGGGTCTCCTACAATGAGCAGTTCTTC
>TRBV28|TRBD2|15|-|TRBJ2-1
CASSRLAGGYNEQFF
TGTGCCAGCAGTCGACTAGCGGGAGGGTACAATGAGCAGTTCTTC
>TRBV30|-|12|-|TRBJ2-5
CAWSVEGLSQYF
TGTGCCTGGAGTGTAGAGGGCCTATCCCAGTACTTC
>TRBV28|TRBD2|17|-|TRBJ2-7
CASSSFLAGGISYEQYF
TGTGCCAGCAGTTCTTTTCTAGCGGGAGGAATCTCCTACGAGCAGTACTTC
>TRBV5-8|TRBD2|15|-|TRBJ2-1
CASSLVLAGYNEQFF
TGTGCCAGCAGCTTGGTATTAGCGGGATACAATGAGCAGTTCTTC
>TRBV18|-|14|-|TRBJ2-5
CAGSPPGLPETQYF
TGTGCCGGCTCACCACCGGGTTTGCCAGAGACCCAGTACTTC
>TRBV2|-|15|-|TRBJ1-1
CASSASPGRRTEAFF
TGTGCCAGCAGTGCGTCTCCGGGGCGGCGGACTGAAGCTTTCTTT
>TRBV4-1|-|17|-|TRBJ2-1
CASRQTRTTQYYNEQFF
TGCGCCAGCAGACAGACGAGGACTACCCAATACTACAATGAGCAGTTCTTC
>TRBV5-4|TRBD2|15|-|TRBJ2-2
CASSPLLAGTGELFF
TGTGCCAGCAGCCCCCTGTTAGCGGGCACCGGGGAGCTGTTTTTT